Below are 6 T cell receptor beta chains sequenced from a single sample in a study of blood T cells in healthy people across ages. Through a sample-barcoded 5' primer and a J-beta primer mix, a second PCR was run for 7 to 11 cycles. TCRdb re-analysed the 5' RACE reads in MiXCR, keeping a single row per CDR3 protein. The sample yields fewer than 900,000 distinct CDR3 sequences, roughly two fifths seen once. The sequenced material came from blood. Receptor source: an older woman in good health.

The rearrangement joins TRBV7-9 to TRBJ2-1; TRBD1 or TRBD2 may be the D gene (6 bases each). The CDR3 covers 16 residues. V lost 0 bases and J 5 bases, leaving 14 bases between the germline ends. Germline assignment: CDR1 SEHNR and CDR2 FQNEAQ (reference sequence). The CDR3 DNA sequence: TGTGCCAGCAGCTTAGCTTCCGGGGGCCGCGACAATGAGCAGTTCTTC. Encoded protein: CASSLASGGRDNEQFF.

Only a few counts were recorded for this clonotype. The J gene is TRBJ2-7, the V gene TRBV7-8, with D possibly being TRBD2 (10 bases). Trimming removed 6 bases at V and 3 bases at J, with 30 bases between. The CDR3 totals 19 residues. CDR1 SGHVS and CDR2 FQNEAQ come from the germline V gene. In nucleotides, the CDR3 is TGTGCCAGCAGATCGGGGACAGGGTTAAGCGGGAGGGCCTTCTACGAGCAGTACTTC. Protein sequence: CASRSGTGLSGRAFYEQYF.

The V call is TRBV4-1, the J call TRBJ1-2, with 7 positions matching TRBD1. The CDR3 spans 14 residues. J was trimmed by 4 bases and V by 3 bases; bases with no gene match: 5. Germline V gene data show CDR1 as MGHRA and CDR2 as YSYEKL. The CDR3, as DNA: TGCGCCAGCAGCCACCTACAGGGGAGCTATGGCTACACCTTC. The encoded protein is CASSHLQGSYGYTF.

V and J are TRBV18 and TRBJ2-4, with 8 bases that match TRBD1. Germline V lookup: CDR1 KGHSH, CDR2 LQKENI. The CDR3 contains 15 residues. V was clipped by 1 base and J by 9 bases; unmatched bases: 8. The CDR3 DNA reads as TGTGCCAGCTCACCACAGAACCGCGGACAGGGCATTCAGTACTTC. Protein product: CASSPQNRGQGIQYF.

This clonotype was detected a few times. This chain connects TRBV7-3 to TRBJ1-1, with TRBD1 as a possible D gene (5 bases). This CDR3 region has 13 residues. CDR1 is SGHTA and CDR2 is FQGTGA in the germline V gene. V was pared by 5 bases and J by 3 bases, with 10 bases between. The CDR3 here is CASSHGQDTEAFF. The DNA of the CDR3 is TGTGCCAGCAGCCACGGACAAGACACTGAAGCTTTCTTT. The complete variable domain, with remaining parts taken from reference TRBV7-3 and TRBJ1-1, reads GAGVSQTPSNKVTEKGKYVELRCDPISGHTALYWYRQSLGQGPEFLIYFQGTGAADDSGLPNDRFFAVRPEGSVSTLKIQRTERGDSAVYLCASSHGQDTEAFFGQGTRLTVV.

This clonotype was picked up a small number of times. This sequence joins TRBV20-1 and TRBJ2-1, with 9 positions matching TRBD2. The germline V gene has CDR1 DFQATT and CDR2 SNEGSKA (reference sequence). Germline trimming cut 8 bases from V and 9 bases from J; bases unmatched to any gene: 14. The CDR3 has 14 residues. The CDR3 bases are TGCAGTCCCCGACTGGACGGCGGGAGGGTTGAGCAGTTCTTC. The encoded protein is CSPRLDGGRVEQFF.